A selection of T cell receptor beta chains follows, all from one sample in a study of T cell changes during pregnancy in multiple sclerosis. Assay: immunoSEQ multiplex PCR; the TCRdb copy retains only in-frame clones and omits some. The repertoire has about 100,000 clones, around 90% of them found once; the top ten carry under 1.5%. The sequencing here drew on peripheral blood, taken in the second trimester of pregnancy. These receptors were obtained from a female donor with multiple sclerosis, enrolled in a pregnancy study. Each CDR3 is given with its conserved first and last residue. Fields, in order: D gene, J gene, V gene, clone size, CDR3 DNA, CDR3 protein. The D gene is left open where the match is weak. Rows give clone size only sometimes, using once, few, many, or a class for an expanded clone.

TRBD1	TRBJ1-6	TRBV4-2	-	TGTGCCAGCAGCCAAGAGGGAGGGACAGGGGTGTCACCCTTCCACTTT	CASSQEGGTGVSPFHF
-	TRBJ1-2	TRBV19	-	TGTGCCAGTAGGCCGGACATAGGGAACTATGGCTACACCTTC	CASRPDIGNYGYTF
-	TRBJ1-2	TRBV5-8	-	TGTGCCAGCAGCTACCCACTGACAGTTCCGGGCGCGAGTTACACCTTC	CASSYPLTVPGASYTF
-	TRBJ2-4	TRBV6-4	-	TGTGCCAGCAACGACACAGGGAATACCAAAAACATTCAGTACTTC	CASNDTGNTKNIQYF
-	TRBJ2-2	TRBV25-1	-	TGTGCCAGCAGTGCCCCGGGGATCGGGGAGCTGTTTTTT	CASSAPGIGELFF
-	TRBJ1-2	TRBV27	-	TGTGCCAGCAGCCTCGGGGGGGGAAGTTTATATGGCTACACCTTC	CASSLGGGSLYGYTF
-	TRBJ1-4	TRBV4-1	-	TGCGCCAGCAGCCAAGTCGGGCAGGGTAATGAAAAACTGTTTTTT	CASSQVGQGNEKLFF
-	TRBJ1-1	TRBV6-5	-	TGTGCCAGCAGCCACGGGGGGAACACTGAAGCTTTCTTT	CASSHGGNTEAFF
-	TRBJ1-1	TRBV7-8	-	TGTGCCAGCAGCCCTAATTACGTCCCAGAAGCTTTCTTT	CASSPNYVPEAFF
TRBD2	TRBJ2-1	TRBV27	-	TGTGCCAGCAGGCTTAGCGGGGGGTCTTTTAATGAGCAGTTCTTC	CASRLSGGSFNEQFF
TRBD2	TRBJ2-3	TRBV10-3	-	TGTGCCATCACCGACGGACTAGCGGGAGTATCAGATACGCAGTATTTT	CAITDGLAGVSDTQYF
-	TRBJ1-5	TRBV6-1	-	TGTGCCAGCGAGGAGTCGCGCGATCAGCCCCAGCATTTT	CASEESRDQPQHF
-	TRBJ2-7	TRBV15	-	TGTGCCACCAGCCTGGACTTAACCTACGAGCAGTACTTC	CATSLDLTYEQYF
-	TRBJ2-1	TRBV19	-	TGTGCCAGTAGTCCTAGGGGGGGAGGGTGGCACAATGAGCAGTTCTTC	CASSPRGGGWHNEQFF
TRBD1	TRBJ1-2	TRBV19	-	TGTGCCAGTAGTCGGGACAGGGGGCCGGGGTATGGCTACACCTTC	CASSRDRGPGYGYTF
-	TRBJ2-6	TRBV19	few	TGTGCCAGTAGTCTGGACAGTGCCTCTGGGGCCAACGTCCTGACTTTC	CASSLDSASGANVLTF
-	TRBJ1-1	TRBV19	-	TGTGCCAGTAGTATAAGCGCCAACACTGAAGCTTTCTTT	CASSISANTEAFF
-	TRBJ1-1	TRBV7-9	-	TGTGCCAGCAGCCCTTCCCGGGGGGTTGAAGCTTTCTTT	CASSPSRGVEAFF
TRBD1	TRBJ1-5	TRBV6-1	few	TGTGCCAGCAGCTGGACAGGAGATAGCAATCAGCCCCAGCATTTT	CASSWTGDSNQPQHF
-	TRBJ2-3	TRBV5-1	-	TGCGCCAGCAGCTTGAGGGCAGGGCGGACAGATACGCAGTATTTT	CASSLRAGRTDTQYF
-	TRBJ2-1	TRBV2	once	TGTGCCAGCAGTGAAGCGCTTCAGGGGTCCTACAATGAGCAGTTCTTC	CASSEALQGSYNEQFF
-	TRBJ1-5	TRBV5-1	-	TGCGCCAGCAGCTTCGGTGAACAGCCCCAGCATTTT	CASSFGEQPQHF
TRBD1	TRBJ2-7	TRBV28	-	TGTGCCAGCAGACGACAGGGCGGACCCTACGAGCAGTACTTC	CASRRQGGPYEQYF
-	TRBJ2-5	TRBV28	-	TGTGCCAGCAGTTTACCCCGGGAGACCCAGTACTTC	CASSLPRETQYF
-	TRBJ1-1	TRBV13	-	TGTGCCAGCAGCTTAGGCCAGGGAAGGGGCACTGAAGCTTTCTTT	CASSLGQGRGTEAFF
TRBD1	TRBJ1-2	TRBV7-9	-	TGTGCCAGCAGCACAAACCCTCAGGGGGCCGATGGCTACACCTTC	CASSTNPQGADGYTF
TRBD1	TRBJ2-2	TRBV5-1	-	TGCGCCAGCAGTTTACGACAGGGGGACACCGGGGAGCTGTTTTTT	CASSLRQGDTGELFF
TRBD1	TRBJ1-1	TRBV5-1	-	TGCGCCAGCAGCTTGGCCTCGACAGGGGGGGAAGCTTTCTTT	CASSLASTGGEAFF
TRBD2	TRBJ2-3	TRBV28	-	TGTGCCAGCAGCGGGGCCCGGGCGGGAGATGCAGATACGCAGTATTTT	CASSGARAGDADTQYF
TRBD2	TRBJ2-3	TRBV28	-	TGTGCCAGCAGGACTAGCGGATCTACAGATACGCAGTATTTT	CASRTSGSTDTQYF
-	TRBJ2-1	TRBV30	-	TGTGCCTGGAGTGTGGCTAGCGTCTACAATGAGCAGTTCTTC	CAWSVASVYNEQFF
TRBD1	TRBJ1-1	TRBV9	-	TGTGCCAGCAGCGCCCGACACACAGGGGTGAACACTGAAGCTTTCTTT	CASSARHTGVNTEAFF
-	TRBJ1-4	TRBV21-1	-	TGTGCCAGAGAGGGTTCGACGAAGCAGAATGAAAAACTGTTTTTT	CAREGSTKQNEKLFF
-	TRBJ2-2	TRBV18	-	TGTGCCAGCTCACAACTCGACACGAACACCGGGGAGCTGTTTTTT	CASSQLDTNTGELFF
TRBD2	TRBJ2-1	TRBV11-3	-	TGTGCCAGCAGCTCCGGACTAGCGGGAGTGGGTGAGCAGTTCTTC	CASSSGLAGVGEQFF
-	TRBJ2-5	TRBV19	-	TGTGCCAGTAGGGAGGTCGCGGGGCAAGAGACCCAGTACTTC	CASREVAGQETQYF
TRBD2	TRBJ2-3	TRBV28	-	TGTGCCAGCAGTAGACCGGGACTAGGGACAGATACGCAGTATTTT	CASSRPGLGTDTQYF
-	TRBJ1-2	TRBV5-1	few	TGCGCCAGCAGCTTGGCCATGGGAGAAGATGGCTACACCTTC	CASSLAMGEDGYTF
TRBD1	TRBJ1-1	TRBV19	-	TGTGCCAGTAGTATGACAGGGAATTCGGTCATCTTT	CASSMTGNSVIF
-	TRBJ2-1	TRBV30	-	TGTGCCTGGAGTGTAGGACAGAACAATGAGCAGTTCTTC	CAWSVGQNNEQFF
TRBD2	TRBJ2-7	TRBV27	-	TGTGCCAGCTCTCCGGGGGGAAAGGACTACGAGCAGTACTTC	CASSPGGKDYEQYF
-	TRBJ1-1	TRBV27	few	TGTGCCAGCAGTGAAACACAGGGATACACTGAAGCTTTCTTT	CASSETQGYTEAFF
-	TRBJ2-7	TRBV5-4	-	TGTGCCAGCAGCTTGGCTACGGCTAGGATTCGCGAGCAGTACTTC	CASSLATARIREQYF
-	TRBJ2-3	TRBV10-2	-	TGCGCCAGCAGTGCGATAGGCACAGATACGCAGTATTTT	CASSAIGTDTQYF
TRBD1	TRBJ1-2	TRBV19	-	TGTGCCAGTAGTCCTATTCCGGGACAGGGGGCGCCGGGCTACACCTTC	CASSPIPGQGAPGYTF
-	TRBJ1-3	TRBV7-2	-	TGTGCCAGCAGCTTATCGCTGGGCACTGGAAACACCATATATTTT	CASSLSLGTGNTIYF
-	TRBJ1-4	TRBV5-1	-	TGCGCCAGCAGCTTGAATAGTGCAACTAATGAAAAACTGTTTTTT	CASSLNSATNEKLFF
-	TRBJ2-7	TRBV18	-	TGTGCCAGCTCACCCCGCGAGTCCTACGAGCAGTACTTC	CASSPRESYEQYF
TRBD1	TRBJ1-4	TRBV4-1	-	TGCGCCAGCAGCCAGGCGACAGGGGTCGGACTGTTTTTT	CASSQATGVGLFF
-	TRBJ1-2	TRBV6-6	-	TGTGCCAGCAGTTTACAGGGACGCTACACCTTC	CASSLQGRYTF
TRBD2	TRBJ2-7	TRBV6-5	-	TGTGCCAGCAGTTACAGCGGGACTAGCTACGAGCAGTACTTC	CASSYSGTSYEQYF
-	TRBJ1-1	TRBV5-1	few	TGCGCCAGCAGCTTGGAGGGGACTGAAGCTTTCTTT	CASSLEGTEAFF
-	TRBJ2-7	TRBV11-2	-	TGTGCCAGCAGCTTGGACATAGAGCAGTACTTC	CASSLDIEQYF
TRBD1	TRBJ1-1	TRBV2	-	TGTGCCAGCAGTGCTACCGCCCCAGGGGGCGATTTT	CASSATAPGGDF
-	TRBJ2-2	TRBV27	-	TGTGCCAGCAGTTTGACAGAGAACACCGGGGAGCTGTTTTTT	CASSLTENTGELFF